The rows below give T cell receptor beta chains drawn from one sample of a study of blood T cells in healthy people across ages. TCRdb processed the 5' RACE reads anew with MiXCR; each CDR3 protein has one entry. This repertoire shows around 1,000,000 distinct CDR3 sequences, about 25% found once; its top ten account for around 0.7%. These same data were also listed under a study on T cells of mothers and their children.

The sequenced sample consisted of blood. The receptors come from a girl aged 2 to 10 in good health. CDR3s include the opening cysteine and the closing phenylalanine or tryptophan. The D gene is left open where the match is weak. Clone size, where shown, is once, few, many, or a class for clones that have expanded.

>NA|TRBJ1-6|NA|TRBV20-1
TGCAGTGCTATGGCCCCCCAGGGTTCACCCCTCCACTTT
CSAMAPQGSPLHF
>few|TRBJ2-7|TRBD1|TRBV5-1
TGCGCCAGCAGTATGGGACAGTATCTCTCCTACGAGCAGTACTTC
CASSMGQYLSYEQYF
>few|TRBJ2-5|NA|TRBV20-1
TGCAGTGGGGAATCGGGTTCGGGAGAGACCCAGTACTTC
CSGESGSGETQYF
>few|TRBJ2-1|NA|TRBV11-2
TGTGCCAGCAGCCCGGCCCGGCTGTACGATGAGCAGTTCTTC
CASSPARLYDEQFF
>NA|TRBJ1-1|NA|TRBV4-3
TGCGCCAGCAGGACACAGACGGGAGGCACTGAAGCTTTCTTT
CASRTQTGGTEAFF
>NA|TRBJ1-2|NA|TRBV2
TGTGCCACCAAGGACAGCCTGAGGGGCTACACCTTC
CATKDSLRGYTF
>few|TRBJ1-1|NA|TRBV29-1
TGCAGCGTTGAAGCAAATAGTCGTATGAACACTGAAGCTTTCTTT
CSVEANSRMNTEAFF
>NA|TRBJ2-5|NA|TRBV6-2/TRBV6-3
TGTGCCAGCAGTTACCTCTCGAAAGAGACCCAGTACTTC
CASSYLSKETQYF
>NA|TRBJ1-2|NA|TRBV25-1
TGTGCCAGCAGTGAATCTGGCTTTTATGGCTACACCTTC
CASSESGFYGYTF
>few|TRBJ2-5|NA|TRBV21-1
TGTGCCAGCAGCAAATGCGGGGGGAAGCAAGAGACCCAGTACTTC
CASSKCGGKQETQYF
>NA|TRBJ1-3|NA|TRBV4-2
TGTGCCAGCAGCCAAGAAGGTGACTCTGGAAACACCATATATTTT
CASSQEGDSGNTIYF
>few|TRBJ2-5|NA|TRBV11-2
TGTGCCAGCAGCTTCCAGCTGATGGAAGAGACCCAGTACTTC
CASSFQLMEETQYF
>NA|TRBJ1-1|NA|TRBV7-3
TGTGCCAGCAGCTTAACGAAGAGGAGTGAGACTTTCTTT
CASSLTKRSETFF
>NA|TRBJ2-7|NA|TRBV6-1
TGTGCCAGCAGTGAAGACGCTTCGCCTATTTACGAGCAGTACTTC
CASSEDASPIYEQYF
>NA|TRBJ2-7|TRBD2|TRBV27
TGTGCCAGCAGCGTCCCGGGACTAGCCGTGCAGTACTTC
CASSVPGLAVQYF
>NA|TRBJ1-2|NA|TRBV2
TGTGCCAGCAGCGGAAGAGGGGACTTGGCATACACCTTC
CASSGRGDLAYTF
>NA|TRBJ1-6|NA|TRBV4-2
TGTGCCAGCAGCCTAGGAACGGATCAGGGCCTCCACTTT
CASSLGTDQGLHF
>few|TRBJ2-2|NA|TRBV27
TGTGCCAGCAGTTTAAAAGCGGCCGGGGAGCTGTTTTTT
CASSLKAAGELFF
>few|TRBJ1-1|TRBD1|TRBV19
TGTGCCACCGGACAGGGTCGATGGACCACTGAAGCTCTCTTT
CATGQGRWTTEALF
>many|TRBJ2-7|NA|TRBV11-2
TGTGCCAGCAGCTTAGGTGTCGGAACCTACGAGCAGTACTTC
CASSLGVGTYEQYF
>NA|TRBJ1-2|TRBD1|TRBV2
TGTGCCAGCACTCAGGGGGGACAGGGGAGTGGCTACACCTTC
CASTQGGQGSGYTF
>NA|TRBJ2-1|TRBD1|TRBV5-5
TGTGCCAGCAGCTATGAGGGACAGTTGGTCAATGAGCAGTTCTTC
CASSYEGQLVNEQFF
>few|TRBJ1-2|NA|TRBV28
TGTGCCAGCAGTCTGACCACGGGACAAACCAACTATGGCTACACCTTC
CASSLTTGQTNYGYTF
>NA|TRBJ1-1|TRBD1|TRBV4-3
TGCGCCAGCAGCCAAGATCGGACAGGGATGAACACTGGAGCTTTCTTT
CASSQDRTGMNTGAFF
>NA|TRBJ2-1|NA|TRBV9
TGTGCCAGCAGCGTAGCGGGGCTCAGGGATGAGCAGTTCTTC
CASSVAGLRDEQFF
>NA|TRBJ2-5|TRBD1|TRBV29-1
TGCAGCGTTGAGCTAGGGGCGGGTTACAGGGGGCGAGAGACCCAGTACTTC
CSVELGAGYRGRETQYF
>NA|TRBJ1-4|NA|TRBV6-6
TGTGCCAGCAGCGGAGGACAGCTAAATGGGGAAAAACTGTTTTTT
CASSGGQLNGEKLFF
>NA|TRBJ2-7|NA|TRBV15
TGTGCCACCAGCAGACCATTAGGAAGGTTATACGAGCAGTACTTC
CATSRPLGRLYEQYF
>few|TRBJ2-7|NA|TRBV9
TGTGCCAGCAGCGTAGGACCCAGTTGGGCATCCTACGAGCAGTACTTC
CASSVGPSWASYEQYF
>NA|TRBJ2-5|NA|TRBV29-1
TGCAGCGTTGACGTGCTCCAAGAGACCCAGTACTTC
CSVDVLQETQYF
>NA|TRBJ2-5|NA|TRBV7-2
TGTGCCAGCAGCCAGAGATCGACCCAGTACTTC
CASSQRSTQYF
>few|TRBJ2-6|TRBD1|TRBV3-1
TGTGCCAGCAGCCTTAACAGGGGAGCCAACGTCCTGACTTTC
CASSLNRGANVLTF
>NA|TRBJ1-2|NA|TRBV4-1
TGCGCCAGCAGCCATTCGGGGGGTGACTATGGCTACACCTTC
CASSHSGGDYGYTF
>NA|TRBJ2-1|NA|TRBV12-3/TRBV12-4
TGTGCCAGCAGTTTTCTCCAGAACCGCGATGAGCAGTTCTTC
CASSFLQNRDEQFF
>once|TRBJ2-5|NA|TRBV11-2
TGTGCCAGCAGCCCCGCCTGGGAGACCCAGTACTTC
CASSPAWETQYF
>few|TRBJ1-1|NA|TRBV29-1
TGCAGCGCTGGAGAAGGGGACACTGAAGCTTTCTTT
CSAGEGDTEAFF
>few|TRBJ1-2|NA|TRBV4-3
TGCGCCAGCAGCCATAGGCCGGGATATAACTATGGCTACACCTTC
CASSHRPGYNYGYTF
>few|TRBJ2-5|TRBD2|TRBV29-1
TGCAGCGTTCTCTCTAGCGGGGAGCAAGAGACCCAGTACTTC
CSVLSSGEQETQYF